The next 15 T cell receptor beta chains were all read from a single sample in a study of cytomegalovirus exposure and HLA in healthy donors. The PCR used 60 Vbeta and 13 Jbeta primers. Clones were read by immunoSEQ multiplex PCR, and TCRdb kept only the in-frame ones, dropping some. The sample includes around 40,000 clones. The sequenced sample was PBMCs. The receptors stem from a man aged 35-49 years in good health and CMV-seropositive.

The genes are TRBV18 and TRBJ1-1; no firm D call. V lost 5 bases and J lost 6, with 10 bases in between. Germline lookup yields CDR1 KGHSH and CDR2 LQKENI. CDR3 length: 12 residues. In DNA form, the CDR3 reads TGTGCCAGCTCAAATCTGGGCCCTGAAGCTTTCTTT. Translation gives CASSNLGPEAFF.

CDR3 loop: CASSLDGANEQFF. The CDR3 DNA is TGTGCCAGCAGCTTAGATGGGGCAAATGAGCAGTTCTTC. This chain connects TRBV11-3 to TRBJ2-1; the D gene is possibly TRBD1 (5 bases). The CDR3 runs 13 residues. V shed 0 bases and J shed 7 bases, with 7 bases lying between them. The germline V gene has CDR1 SGHNT and CDR2 YENEEA.

The chain couples TRBV18 to TRBJ1-1; TRBD1 aligns across 7 bases. The CDR3 extends over 13 amino acids. The V gene's germline CDR1 is KGHSH and CDR2 LQKENI. J gave up 1 base and V 8 bases, and 4 bases lay outside the gene matches. CDR3: CASAGQPNTEAFF. Here the CDR3 DNA reads TGTGCCAGCGCGGGACAGCCGAACACTGAAGCTTTCTTT.

V gene TRBV11-2 combines with J gene TRBJ2-1; 8 nucleotides align to TRBD2. Looked up from germline, CDR1 is SGHAT and CDR2 is FQNNGV. The CDR3 is 16 amino acids. J lost 4 bases, V lost 5 bases, and 10 bases had no gene match. This CDR3 is CASSPLRGRLYNEQFF. CDR3 coding DNA: TGTGCCAGCAGCCCCCTTCGCGGGAGGCTATACAATGAGCAGTTCTTC.

V gene TRBV28 combines with J gene TRBJ2-7; 8 positions match TRBD2. The germline V gene encodes CDR1 MDHEN and CDR2 SYDVKM. Germline trimming cut 4 bases from V and 5 bases from J; bases unmatched to any gene: 4. The CDR3 is 13 residues long. CDR3 coding DNA: TGTGCCAGCAGTTCGGGGGGGCGCAACGAGCAGTACTTC. Its protein product is CASSSGGRNEQYF.

The rearrangement links TRBV30 to TRBJ2-7; D is possibly TRBD2 (5 bases). The CDR3 consists of 14 residues. V lost 0 bases to trimming and J lost 0 bases, with 9 bases between them. Germline V lookup: CDR1 GTSNPN, CDR2 SVGIG (reference sequence). The CDR3 DNA reads TGTGCCTGGAGTGTACGGGGTTTCTCCTACGAGCAGTACTTC. This codes for CAWSVRGFSYEQYF.

This chain connects TRBV11-3 to TRBJ2-3, with 10 bases fitting TRBD2. The germline gives CDR1 SGHNT, CDR2 YENEEA. J lost 2 bases, V lost 5 bases, and 10 bases had no gene match. The CDR3 runs to 17 residues. CDR3 in amino acids: CASSPPFGLADTDTQYF. The CDR3, as DNA: TGTGCCAGCAGCCCCCCCTTCGGACTAGCGGACACAGATACGCAGTATTTT.

CDR3 coding DNA: TGTGCCAGCAGCGCGCAGGGGGGAGAGACCCAGTACTTC. Amino acids: CASSAQGGETQYF. This rearrangement joins TRBV7-2 to TRBJ2-5; a possible D gene is TRBD1 (7 bases). The ends were cut back, 5 bases at V and 4 bases at J, with 11 bases in the middle. The germline V gene encodes CDR1 SGHTA and CDR2 FQGNSA. The CDR3 is 13 amino acids.

This chain joins TRBV6-1 and TRBJ1-2, with 7 bases that match TRBD1. V gave up 8 bases and J gave up 6 bases; unmatched junction bases: 12. Germline assignment: CDR1 MNHNS and CDR2 SASEGT. The CDR3 is made up of 14 amino acids. The CDR3 spells CASSKGAGGDGYTF. In DNA form, the CDR3 reads TGTGCCAGCTCTAAGGGGGCAGGCGGAGATGGCTACACCTTC.

The gene calls are TRBV2 and TRBJ2-1, with TRBD2 identical over 11 bases. Trimming removed 6 bases from V and 4 bases from J; junction bases left unmatched: 5. The CDR3 has 15 amino acids. CDR1 SNHLY and CDR2 FYNNEI come from the germline V gene. CDR3 sequence: CASRGTSGPYNEQFF. In DNA, the CDR3 is TGTGCCAGCAGAGGGACTAGCGGTCCTTACAATGAGCAGTTCTTC.

Concerning this clone itself: The sample contains more than one DNA sequence encoding this CDR3. The chain couples TRBV2 to TRBJ2-7; D gene uncertain. From germline, CDR1 is SNHLY and CDR2 FYNNEI. The CDR3 is 11 residues long. The V gene lost 5 bases and the J gene lost 0 bases, with 2 bases spanning the gap. CDR3 in DNA: TGTGCCAGCAGTTACTCCTACGAGCAGTACTTC. Translation gives CASSYSYEQYF. Full variable domain (outside the CDR3, taken from reference TRBV2 and TRBJ2-7): EPEVTQTPSHQVTQMGQEVILRCVPISNHLYFYWYRQILGQKVEFLVSFYNNEISEKSEIFDDQFSVERPDGSNFTLKIRSTKLEDSAMYFCASSYSYEQYFGPGTRLTVT.

V gene TRBV19 combines with J gene TRBJ2-1, with TRBD2 matching over 8 bases. The length of the CDR3 is 16 residues. Germline CDR1 LNHDA, CDR2 SQIVND (reference sequence). V lost 0 bases and J lost 2; bases outside the gene matches: 3. Here the CDR3 DNA reads TGTGCCAGTAGTATAGATGGTAGCGGGGCCTACAATGAGCAGTTCTTC. The encoded protein is CASSIDGSGAYNEQFF.

The chain combines TRBV27 with TRBJ2-3; TRBD1 aligns across 7 bases. V trimming: 8 bases; J trimming: 5 bases; junction bases outside the gene matches: 7. This CDR3 is built from 13 residues. Germline CDR1 MNHEY, CDR2 SMNVEV (reference sequence). CDR3 in amino acids: CASQDRSQDTQYF. CDR3 nucleotide sequence: TGTGCCAGCCAGGACAGGTCCCAAGATACGCAGTATTTT.

V is TRBV27 and J is TRBJ2-7; D ambiguous. The germline gives CDR1 MNHEY, CDR2 SMNVEV (reference sequence). Trimming took 5 bases from V and 2 from J, leaving 4 bases between them. There are 11 residues in the CDR3. The CDR3 coding sequence is TGTGCCAGCAGTAGCACCTACGAGCAGTACTTC. Its protein is CASSSTYEQYF.

The gene calls are TRBV5-1 and TRBJ2-1; 7 nucleotides line up with TRBD2. Germline V gene data show CDR1 as SGHRS and CDR2 as YFSETQ. Germline trimming cut 0 bases from V and 5 bases from J; bases unmatched to any gene: 14. CDR3 size: 18 residues. CDR3 protein: CASSLASEAAGYDNEQFF. The CDR3 nucleotides read TGCGCCAGCAGCTTGGCCTCGGAAGCAGCGGGGTATGACAATGAGCAGTTCTTC. Complete variable domain (other parts from reference TRBV5-1 and TRBJ2-1): KAGVTQTPRYLIKTRGQQVTLSCSPISGHRSVSWYQQTPGQGLQFLFEYFSETQRNKGNFPGRFSGRQFSNSRSEMNVSTLELGDSALYLCASSLASEAAGYDNEQFFGPGTRLTVL.